The rows below give T cell receptor beta chains drawn from one sample of a study of T-cell reconstitution after alpha-beta-depleted transplantation in children. MiXCR was run by TCRdb on the PCR reads, yielding one entry per CDR3 protein. The table records about 610,000 distinct CDR3 sequences, roughly 10% of them present only once. Material: PBMCs from the stem cell graft donor, obtained from the stem cell graft. The receptors come from a human donor who donated a stem cell graft to a child with acute myeloid leukemia. Both conserved end residues are part of each CDR3.

j_gene: TRBJ2-1; v_gene: TRBV5-5; CDR3aa: CASSLASGASYNEQFF
j_gene: TRBJ2-1; v_gene: TRBV2; CDR3aa: CASSEDQAAKFF
j_gene: TRBJ2-1; v_gene: TRBV7-2; CDR3aa: CASSLGGGQGVNEQFF
j_gene: TRBJ2-1; v_gene: TRBV20-1; CDR3aa: CSAEGTIDEQFF
j_gene: TRBJ2-5; v_gene: TRBV7-3; CDR3aa: CASSYTGGQETQYF
j_gene: TRBJ2-2; v_gene: TRBV9; CDR3aa: CASSPSGWGTGELFF
j_gene: TRBJ1-2; v_gene: TRBV3-1; CDR3aa: CASSLQGSRGYTF
j_gene: TRBJ2-3; v_gene: TRBV7-3; CDR3aa: CASLAVTGAGLATDTQYF
j_gene: TRBJ2-1; v_gene: TRBV5-6; CDR3aa: CASSSRLTGPNEQFF
j_gene: TRBJ2-3; v_gene: TRBV7-3; CDR3aa: CASSLIGQAVDTQYF
j_gene: TRBJ1-1; v_gene: TRBV14; CDR3aa: CASSQDFEGKAFF
j_gene: TRBJ2-7; v_gene: TRBV7-2; CDR3aa: CASSLSQGAGEQYF
j_gene: TRBJ1-1; v_gene: TRBV29-1; CDR3aa: CSTRNRNTEAFF
j_gene: TRBJ2-7; v_gene: TRBV4-2; CDR3aa: CASSQGTDYEQYF
j_gene: TRBJ1-1; v_gene: TRBV7-2; CDR3aa: CASTLGQGLNTEAFF
j_gene: TRBJ2-7; v_gene: TRBV6-2/TRBV6-3; CDR3aa: CASSFDLGTGSNEQYF
j_gene: TRBJ2-5; v_gene: TRBV7-7; CDR3aa: CASSLLTQGAQTQYF
j_gene: TRBJ2-1; v_gene: TRBV7-2; CDR3aa: CASSLASSVAYNEQFF
j_gene: TRBJ2-5; v_gene: TRBV2; CDR3aa: CASSEGGPTFLGDQYF
j_gene: TRBJ2-2; v_gene: TRBV2; CDR3aa: CASSAPGTRSTGELFF
j_gene: TRBJ2-7; v_gene: TRBV12-3/TRBV12-4; CDR3aa: CASWDSGSYEQYF
j_gene: TRBJ1-4; v_gene: TRBV29-1; CDR3aa: CSVGDGNEKLFF
j_gene: TRBJ1-2; v_gene: TRBV4-3; CDR3aa: CASSQGMAGGYGYTF
j_gene: TRBJ2-7; v_gene: TRBV7-2; CDR3aa: CASSYDRGRRNEQYF
j_gene: TRBJ2-3; v_gene: TRBV11-3; CDR3aa: CASSLIRREHRGSTDTQYF
j_gene: TRBJ2-1; v_gene: TRBV5-1; CDR3aa: CASSLDRGKGNEQFF
j_gene: TRBJ2-1; v_gene: TRBV12-3/TRBV12-4; CDR3aa: CASSGRGLAGGQSLFF
j_gene: TRBJ2-7; v_gene: TRBV20-1; CDR3aa: CSARPGAGGLFYEQYF
j_gene: TRBJ2-5; v_gene: TRBV27; CDR3aa: CASSPTASGRGAETQYF
j_gene: TRBJ2-3; v_gene: TRBV12-3/TRBV12-4; CDR3aa: CASKTGGDTQYF
j_gene: TRBJ2-1; v_gene: TRBV15; CDR3aa: CATSRSAGGPGNEQFF
j_gene: TRBJ2-2; v_gene: TRBV15; CDR3aa: CATSRDLGAGELFF
j_gene: TRBJ2-5; v_gene: TRBV7-7; CDR3aa: CASSPDGIGTQYF
j_gene: TRBJ2-2; v_gene: TRBV20-1; CDR3aa: CSATTGNTGELFF
j_gene: TRBJ2-7; v_gene: TRBV27; CDR3aa: CASSHRNRGEQYF